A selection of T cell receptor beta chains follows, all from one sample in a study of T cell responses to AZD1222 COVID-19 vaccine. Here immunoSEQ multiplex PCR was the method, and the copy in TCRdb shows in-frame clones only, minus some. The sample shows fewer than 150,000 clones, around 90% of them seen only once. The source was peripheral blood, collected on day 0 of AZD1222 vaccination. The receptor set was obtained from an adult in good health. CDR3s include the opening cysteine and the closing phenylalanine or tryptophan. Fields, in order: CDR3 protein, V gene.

CASNNPATGEYGYTF TRBV7-9
CASRPTQTSYNEQFF TRBV6-5
CASSLIWDYTF TRBV3-1/TRBV3-2
CASSLVGTSTDTQYF TRBV11-2
CASSVGGGQAEKLFF TRBV9
CASSEKRTVRRETQYF TRBV11-2
CASSGGGQGARDTQYF TRBV5-4
CASSLATGTEAFF TRBV11-3
CASTRGTGNYNEQFF TRBV5-1
CASASDLGHQPQHF TRBV6-5
CASSLAGDLYGYTF TRBV5-1
CASSQEGRKNEQFF TRBV4-2
CASSHGETQYF TRBV6-2/TRBV6-3
CASNPEQVPEQYF TRBV7-9
CAIRREPGTRGTDTQYF TRBV10-3
CASSFGSYGYTF TRBV5-4
CASSRLKTGGRLNTGELFF TRBV7-9
CASNAAQVRVRYGYTF TRBV9
CASSIQGQTEAFF TRBV7-2
CASRIGRGSHEQYF TRBV6-6
CAILRGQSTDTQYF TRBV10-3
CASTPDVGQGAGNTIYF TRBV9
CASSQVVSVADEQFF TRBV4-1
CAIRGQGDSPLHF TRBV10-3
CASSAGSYEQYF TRBV19
CASSPSSGGETQYF TRBV18
CASSSQSFSYEQYF TRBV5-1
CASSLAKTASNEKLFF TRBV5-1
CAWSTGVGNTIYF TRBV30
CAIRPAGTGVVEQYF TRBV10-3
CASRSGGGGGTEAFF TRBV19
CASSLDGYPYEQYF TRBV5-1
CASSVGTGAQETQYF TRBV9
CASSWPANTGELFF TRBV19
CASSWGQVKNQPQHF TRBV5-5
CASSQVGGTGNTIYF TRBV3-1/TRBV3-2
CASSSTGTGITEAFF TRBV11-2
CASSIATVYGGYTF TRBV19
CASSPGVGRGGRREKLFF TRBV9
CASSRLGGWAFF TRBV6-5